Listed here are 10 T cell receptor beta chains from one sample, sequenced in a study of post-analysis software for immune sequencing data. Sequencing libraries made from TCR beta cDNA carried unique molecular identifiers. TCRdb independently ran MiXCR on the PCR reads; one entry per CDR3 protein. The data contain about 770,000 distinct CDR3 sequences, 40% to 55% of them singletons. General study points: Controls had lower frequencies than patients of about 5 TRBV segments, which included TRBV5-6, TRBV5-1 and TRBV20-1.

No cognate antigen is known for these TCRs. What was sequenced was blood. The receptors were gathered from a girl aged 5-17 years with multiple sclerosis.

The rearrangement joins TRBV12-3 or TRBV12-4 to TRBJ1-4; possibly TRBD1 for D (6 bases). Trimming stripped 6 bases from V and 8 bases from J, with 19 bases between. The length of the CDR3 is 15 residues. The DNA for the CDR3 is TGTGCCAGCAGGTCCTCGGGGGGCGGAGAGGAAAAACTGTTTTTT. Protein product: CASRSSGGGEEKLFF.

The rearrangement links TRBV15 to TRBJ2-1, with 8 nucleotides matching TRBD2. Germline V lookup: CDR1 LNHNV, CDR2 YYDKDF (reference sequence). The CDR3 extends over 15 amino acids. V lost 6 bases and J lost 7; bases outside the gene matches: 11. The CDR3 DNA reads TGTGCCACCAGTGGGTTACGTCGGGGGGGTAATGAGCAGTTCTTC. It encodes CATSGLRRGGNEQFF.

This clonotype was seen only a few times. The chain couples TRBV6-1 to TRBJ1-2; D not certain. The V gene lost 1 base and the J gene lost 7 bases, with 22 bases spanning the gap. This CDR3 is built from 17 residues. The germline V gene has CDR1 MNHNS and CDR2 SASEGT. This CDR3 is CASSEGWVLREMAGYTF. The CDR3 DNA sequence: TGTGCCAGCAGTGAAGGATGGGTGCTTCGGGAGATGGCTGGCTACACCTTC.

The J gene is TRBJ2-5, the V gene TRBV7-9; TRBD2 matches 7 bases. Germline loops: CDR1 SEHNR, CDR2 FQNEAQ (reference sequence). This CDR3 spans 13 amino acids. V was pared by 5 bases and J by 2 bases, with 2 bases of the junction left unmatched. CDR3 bases: TGTGCCAGCAGCGAGGGACTACAAGAGACCCAGTACTTC. Encoded protein: CASSEGLQETQYF.

This clonotype was observed a handful of times. The rearrangement uses TRBV7-2 and TRBJ2-1; D may be TRBD2 (6 bases). Trimming removed 3 bases at V and 9 bases at J, with 12 bases between. The length of the CDR3 is 13 residues. The germline V gene has CDR1 SGHTA and CDR2 FQGNSA. For the CDR3, the DNA is TGTGCCAGCAGCTTCGGAGGGTATAGTGAGCAGTTCTTC. As protein: CASSFGGYSEQFF. Complete variable domain (other parts from reference TRBV7-2 and TRBJ2-1): GAGVSQSPSNKVTEKGKDVELRCDPISGHTALYWYRQSLGQGLEFLIYFQGNSAPDKSGLPSDRFSAERTGGSVSTLTIQRTQQEDSAVYLCASSFGGYSEQFFGPGTRLTVL.

This clonotype was seen a handful of times. V is TRBV11-2 and J is TRBJ2-4; D gene uncertain. Germline lookup yields CDR1 SGHAT and CDR2 FQNNGV. This CDR3 is built from 16 residues. The V gene lost 6 bases and the J gene lost 3 bases, with 18 bases spanning the gap. CDR3 amino acids: CASRPIKGFGKNIQYF. The DNA for the CDR3 is TGTGCCAGCAGGCCAATCAAGGGCTTTGGCAAAAACATTCAGTACTTC.

The CDR3 spells CASSQMQGPQHF. CDR3 DNA sequence: TGTGCCAGCAGCCAGATGCAGGGACCCCAGCATTTT. The chain uses TRBV5-5 and TRBJ1-5, with D possibly TRBD1 on 5 matching bases. The germline V and J ends were trimmed by 4 bases and 10 bases, with 12 bases remaining between them. Germline V lookup: CDR1 SGHKS, CDR2 YYEKEE (reference sequence). The CDR3 totals 12 residues.

J is TRBJ2-7 and V is TRBV29-1, with 7 bases fitting TRBD1. V shed 6 bases, J shed 2 bases, and the junction held 7 bases outside the gene matches. In germline, CDR1 is SQVTM, CDR2 ANQGSEA. The CDR3 is made up of 13 amino acids. The CDR3 nucleotides are TGCAGCGTCCAGACAGGGCTTACCTACGAGCAGTACTTC. Its translation: CSVQTGLTYEQYF.

This clonotype was counted between two and nine times. This chain connects TRBV15 to TRBJ2-1; 9 nucleotides align to TRBD1. The V gene end was trimmed by 6 bases and the J gene end by 11 bases; junction bases not matched to a gene: 11. Germline V gene data show CDR1 as LNHNV and CDR2 as YYDKDF (reference sequence). The CDR3 has 14 amino acids. As DNA, the CDR3 is TGTGCCACCAGTTTGGGACAGGGAGAGGGGAAGCAGTTCTTC. Protein product: CATSLGQGEGKQFF.

The chain has TRBV6-2 or TRBV6-3 and TRBJ1-5; D gene uncertain. The CDR3 length is 18 residues. Germline V gene sequence: CDR1 MNHEY, CDR2 SVGEGT. V dropped 4 bases and J dropped 1 base, with 20 bases sitting between them. CDR3 sequence reads: CASSSQTRVPRSNQPQHF. CDR3 bases: TGTGCCAGCAGTTCGCAGACGAGGGTCCCTCGGAGCAATCAGCCCCAGCATTTT.